This T cell receptor beta chain was identified in a study of blood T cell repertoires in COVID-19. For the study at large: The United States, Italy and Spain supplied acute and convalescent COVID-19 samples.

Authors' methods: Amplification of reference gene primers provided the estimated nucleated cell counts. Produced via immunoSEQ multiplex PCR; TCRdb's table is partial and in-frame only. Clone size and V and J calls were adopted from that table, with D and trimming inferred from the DNA. The sample holds fewer than 95,000 clones, around 87% seen once. This clone was seen a single time. The source material was peripheral blood. This receptor was obtained from a male donor with acute or convalescent COVID-19.

CDR3 coding DNA: TGTGCCAGCTCACCACCGGCCTCTAACTATGGCTACACCTTC. Its protein is CASSPPASNYGYTF. V and J are TRBV18 and TRBJ1-2; no firm D call. This CDR3 has 14 amino acids. Trimming removed 0 bases at V and 0 bases at J, with 5 bases between. From germline, CDR1 is KGHSH and CDR2 LQKENI.